The rows below give T cell receptor beta chains drawn from one sample of a study of beta chain features in type 1 diabetes. TCRdb's table, derived via immunoSEQ multiplex PCR, lists solely in-frame clones and lacks some. The sample holds over 150,000 clones, about 8.5% seen once. What was sequenced was central memory CD4+ T cells from blood. The origin of the receptors is a young man in good health. The CDR3 runs from the conserved cysteine through the conserved F or W. The D gene is left open where the match is weak. Only part of the rows carry a size: once, few, many, or a class if the clone is expanded.

>-|few|TRBJ2-1|15|TRBV5-1
TGCGCCAGCAGCACACCGGACAGTACCTACAATGAGCAGTTCTTC
CASSTPDSTYNEQFF
>TRBD1|-|TRBJ2-7|14|TRBV9
TGTGCCAGCAGCGTAGTTTGGGACAGTGGCGAGCAGTACTTC
CASSVVWDSGEQYF
>TRBD2|-|TRBJ2-3|15|TRBV2
TGTGCCAGCACTAAACTAGCGGGAGGGCCGGATACGCAGTATTTT
CASTKLAGGPDTQYF
>-|few|TRBJ1-5|13|TRBV27
TGTGCCAGCAGTTTCCAGGGCGGTCAGCCCCAGCATTTT
CASSFQGGQPQHF
>-|few|TRBJ2-6|21|TRBV4-3
TGCGCCAGCAGCCAAGAGGCCCAGGGTGGGGTGGTAAGCTCTGGGGCCAACGTCCTGACTTTC
CASSQEAQGGVVSSGANVLTF
>TRBD1|few|TRBJ1-2|15|TRBV29-1
TGCAGCGTAGACACCGGGACAGGGGTGGTGGATGGCTACACCTTC
CSVDTGTGVVDGYTF
>TRBD1|-|TRBJ2-5|16|TRBV4-2
TGTGCCAGCAGCCAATACGGACAGGGGGAACAAGAGACCCAGTACTTC
CASSQYGQGEQETQYF
>-|few|TRBJ1-1|14|TRBV11-1
TGTGCCAGCAGCTCAGTACAGGGGAACACTGAAGCTTTCTTT
CASSSVQGNTEAFF
>-|many|TRBJ2-7|12|TRBV28
TGTGCCAGCCAGGGATCATCCTACGAGCAGTACTTC
CASQGSSYEQYF
>TRBD2|-|TRBJ2-3|16|TRBV30
TGTGCCTGGAGTCGCGGGGGGCCAGGGAGCACAGATACGCAGTATTTT
CAWSRGGPGSTDTQYF
>-|few|TRBJ2-6|15|TRBV2
TGTGCCAGCGGGCAGGGTGGCCCTGGGGCCAACGTCCTGACTTTC
CASGQGGPGANVLTF
>-|few|TRBJ2-1|13|TRBV5-6
TGTGCCAGCAGACAGGATCGCTACAATGAGCAGTTCTTC
CASRQDRYNEQFF
>-|few|TRBJ2-3|14|TRBV7-2
TGTGCCAGCAGGGGGCGAACCAGCACAGATACGCAGTATTTT
CASRGRTSTDTQYF
>TRBD2|few|TRBJ2-2|19|TRBV7-9
TGTGCCAGCAGCTTAGAGAGAGGATGGACTAGCGGGAACACCGGGGAGCTGTTTTTT
CASSLERGWTSGNTGELFF
>-|-|TRBJ2-1|13|TRBV7-2
TGTGCCAGCAGCCCGAGCTCCTACAATGAGCAGTTCTTC
CASSPSSYNEQFF
>-|few|TRBJ2-7|14|TRBV7-8
TGTGCCAGCAGCTCCGGGGGTAGCTCCTACGAGCAGTACTTC
CASSSGGSSYEQYF
>-|many|TRBJ2-1|15|TRBV30
TGTGCCTGGAGTGTGGCAGGGGCAGGACACAATGAGCAGTTCTTC
CAWSVAGAGHNEQFF
>TRBD1|many|TRBJ1-5|15|TRBV5-1
TGCGCCAGCAGCAACCGGACAGGGTTTGACCAGCCCCAGCATTTT
CASSNRTGFDQPQHF
>TRBD2|few|TRBJ2-7|17|TRBV7-8
TGTGCCAGCAGCGGACGGACTAGCGGGAGCCTCTCCTACGAGCAGTACTTC
CASSGRTSGSLSYEQYF
>-|-|TRBJ2-3|15|TRBV9
TGTGCCAGCAGCGTAGCTCCTAGCGGCACAGATACGCAGTATTTT
CASSVAPSGTDTQYF
>TRBD2|-|TRBJ2-7|15|TRBV9
TGTGCCAGCAGCGTTATGCGGGAGGGCCCTCGAGAGCAGTACTTC
CASSVMREGPREQYF
>-|once|TRBJ1-4|14|TRBV7-2
TGTGCCAGCAGCTTAAACAGGACGGGTGAAAAACTGTTTTTT
CASSLNRTGEKLFF
>-|-|TRBJ1-1|15|TRBV5-1
TGCGCCAGCAGCCTCCAAAGCGGGGTGGGGACTGAAGCTTTCTTT
CASSLQSGVGTEAFF
>TRBD1|few|TRBJ2-5|16|TRBV11-2
TGTGCCAGCAGCTTATCAGGGGGCGATTCTGGGGAGACCCAGTACTTC
CASSLSGGDSGETQYF
>TRBD2|many|TRBJ2-5|12|TRBV29-1
TGCAGCGTTAGCGGGATCCAAGAGACCCAGTACTTC
CSVSGIQETQYF
>-|few|TRBJ2-1|15|TRBV11-3
TGTGCCAGCAGCACCCGGACAGCAGGATACAATGAGCAGTTCTTC
CASSTRTAGYNEQFF
>TRBD1|-|TRBJ2-7|16|TRBV5-1
TGCGCCAGCAGCTTCGCTAACAGGGGGCTCCACTACGAGCAGTACTTC
CASSFANRGLHYEQYF
>TRBD2|few|TRBJ2-1|16|TRBV7-8
TGTGCCAGCAGCTGGACTAGCGGGGGAATTTACAATGAGCAGTTCTTC
CASSWTSGGIYNEQFF
>TRBD2|many|TRBJ2-1|16|TRBV28
TGTGCCAGCAGTTCCCCCACTAGCGGTTCCTACAATGAGCAGTTCTTC
CASSSPTSGSYNEQFF
>-|-|TRBJ2-5|15|TRBV7-6
TGTGCCAGCAGCTTAGGAGGCGGGTTAAAAGAGACCCAGTACTTC
CASSLGGGLKETQYF
>TRBD1|-|TRBJ1-3|13|TRBV5-4
TGTGCCAGCAGCTATGACAGGGGGAACACCATATATTTT
CASSYDRGNTIYF
>-|-|TRBJ2-3|16|TRBV21-1
-
CASSKVGSGNTDTQYF
>-|few|TRBJ1-1|14|TRBV7-2
TGTGCCAGCAGCTTGGGGCAGTTCAACACTGAAGCTTTCTTT
CASSLGQFNTEAFF
>TRBD1|few|TRBJ2-1|17|TRBV5-6
TGTGCCAGCAGCCCACTCCAGGGGGCGGCTAGGTACAATGAGCAGTTCTTC
CASSPLQGAARYNEQFF
>TRBD1|few|TRBJ1-2|14|TRBV6-5
TGTGCCAGCAGCCCCCGGGGACAGAGCTATGGCTACACCTTC
CASSPRGQSYGYTF
>TRBD1|-|TRBJ1-1|15|TRBV6-1
TGTGCCAGCAGTGAAGCGACCGGGACAGTATTTGGAGCTTTCTTT
CASSEATGTVFGAFF
>TRBD2|-|TRBJ2-1|16|TRBV7-3
TGTGCCAGCAGCCCAACTTCCAGCGGGGCCTACAATGAGCAGTTCTTC
CASSPTSSGAYNEQFF
>TRBD1|few|TRBJ2-7|14|TRBV5-1
TGCGCCAGCAGCTCGGGACAGACAAAAGACGAGCAGTACTTC
CASSSGQTKDEQYF
>TRBD1|few|TRBJ2-3|14|TRBV7-2
TGTGCCAGCAGGAGGGACAGCTACACAGATACGCAGTATTTT
CASRRDSYTDTQYF
>-|many|TRBJ1-4|11|TRBV2
TGTGCCAGCACGGTTAATGAAAAACTGTTTTTT
CASTVNEKLFF
>-|-|TRBJ2-5|16|TRBV7-2
TGTGCCAGCAGACCAAAGGGGGGGCTGGGGCAAGAGACCCAGTACTTC
CASRPKGGLGQETQYF
>-|few|TRBJ1-5|13|TRBV19
TGTGCCAGTAGGCGCGGGGGCAATCAGCCCCAGCATTTT
CASRRGGNQPQHF
>-|few|TRBJ2-3|17|TRBV5-1
TGCGCCAGCAGCTTGGGGGGGAGAGTAGCGGCCACAGATACGCAGTATTTT
CASSLGGRVAATDTQYF
>-|few|TRBJ2-2|15|TRBV11-1
TGTGCCAGCAGCCCAAATGGAGGGTGGGCCGGGGAGCTGTTTTTT
CASSPNGGWAGELFF
>TRBD1|few|TRBJ2-2|16|TRBV7-2
TGTGCCAGCAGCCGCATGGGGCAGGGGGACACCGGGGAGCTGTTTTTT
CASSRMGQGDTGELFF
>TRBD2|few|TRBJ2-1|15|TRBV7-9
TGTGCCAGCAGCCCCCGGGGGGGCCGCTACAATGAGCAGTTCTTC
CASSPRGGRYNEQFF
>TRBD2|-|TRBJ2-7|14|TRBV7-9
TGTGCCAGCAGCGCCGGGACTACGGCCTACGAGCAGTACTTC
CASSAGTTAYEQYF
>-|-|TRBJ2-3|15|TRBV7-7
TGTGCTAGCAGCTTAGGTGACTCTAGCACAGATACGCAGTATTTT
CASSLGDSSTDTQYF
>-|many|TRBJ2-6|17|TRBV10-3
TGTGCCGCCGGGTTAGGTGCAGGGCCTCCTGGGGCCAACGTCCTGACTTTC
CAAGLGAGPPGANVLTF
>TRBD1|-|TRBJ2-2|15|TRBV5-1
TGCGCCAGCAGCAACGGACAGGGTACGGCCGGGGAGCTGTTTTTT
CASSNGQGTAGELFF
>TRBD2|many|TRBJ2-7|15|TRBV7-9
TGTGCCAGCAGCCACATACGGGGTAGCGGGGACGAGCAGTACTTC
CASSHIRGSGDEQYF
>-|many|TRBJ2-3|14|TRBV7-2
TGTGCCAGCAGCTTTAATATGGGGAGGGATACGCAGTATTTT
CASSFNMGRDTQYF